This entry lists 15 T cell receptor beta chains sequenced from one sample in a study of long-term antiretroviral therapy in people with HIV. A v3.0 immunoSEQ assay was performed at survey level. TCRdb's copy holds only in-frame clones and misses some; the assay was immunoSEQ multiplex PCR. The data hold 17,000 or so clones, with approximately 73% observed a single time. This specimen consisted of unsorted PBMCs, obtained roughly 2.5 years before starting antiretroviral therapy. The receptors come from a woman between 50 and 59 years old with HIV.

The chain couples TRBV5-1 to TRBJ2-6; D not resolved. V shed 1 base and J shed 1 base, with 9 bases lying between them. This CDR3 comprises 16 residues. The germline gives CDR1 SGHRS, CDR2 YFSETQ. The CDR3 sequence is CASSLSSGSGANVLTF. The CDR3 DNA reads TGCGCCAGCAGCTTGTCGTCCGGTTCTGGGGCCAACGTCCTGACTTTC.

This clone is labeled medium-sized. This CDR3 reads CASSVGIHPFKETQYF. For the CDR3, the DNA is TGTGCCAGCAGCGTAGGGATCCACCCCTTCAAAGAGACCCAGTACTTC. The genes are TRBV9 and TRBJ2-5; D not resolved. This CDR3 has 16 amino acids. In germline, CDR1 is SGDLS, CDR2 YYNGEE. Trimming left V 0 bases short and J 3 bases short, with 15 bases between. Full variable domain (remainder filled in from reference TRBV9 and TRBJ2-5): DSGVTQTPKHLITATGQRVTLRCSPRSGDLSVYWYQQSLDQGLQFLIQYYNGEERAKGNILERFSAQQFPDLHSELNLSSLELGDSALYFCASSVGIHPFKETQYFGPGTRLLVL.

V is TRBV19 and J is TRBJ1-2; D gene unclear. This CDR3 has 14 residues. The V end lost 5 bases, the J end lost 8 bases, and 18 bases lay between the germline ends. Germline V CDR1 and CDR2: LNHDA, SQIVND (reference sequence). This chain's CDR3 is CASSSPGSGGGYTF. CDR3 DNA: TGTGCCAGTAGTTCTCCGGGCTCCGGCGGGGGCTACACCTTC.

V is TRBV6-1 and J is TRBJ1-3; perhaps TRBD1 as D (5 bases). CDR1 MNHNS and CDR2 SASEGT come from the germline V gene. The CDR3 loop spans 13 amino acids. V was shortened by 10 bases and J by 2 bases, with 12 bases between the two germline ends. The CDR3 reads CATGEVAGNTIYF. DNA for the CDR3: TGTGCCACGGGGGAGGTCGCTGGAAACACCATATATTTT.

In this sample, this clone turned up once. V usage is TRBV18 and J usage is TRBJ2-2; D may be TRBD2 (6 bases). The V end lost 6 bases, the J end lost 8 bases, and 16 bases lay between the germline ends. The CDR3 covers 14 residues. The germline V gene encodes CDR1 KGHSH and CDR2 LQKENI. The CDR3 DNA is TGTGCCAGCTCCAAATCGGGAGAACGGGGGGAGCTGTTTTTT. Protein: CASSKSGERGELFF. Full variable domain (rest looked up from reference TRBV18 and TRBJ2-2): NAGVMQNPRHLVRRRGQEARLRCSPMKGHSHVYWYRQLPEEGLKFMVYLQKENIIDESGMPKERFSAEFPKEGPSILRIQQVVRGDSAAYFCASSKSGERGELFFGEGSRLTVL.

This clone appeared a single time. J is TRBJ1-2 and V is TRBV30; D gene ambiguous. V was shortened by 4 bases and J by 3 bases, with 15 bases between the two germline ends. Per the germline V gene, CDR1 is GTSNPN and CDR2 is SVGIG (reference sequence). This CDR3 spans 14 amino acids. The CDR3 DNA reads TGTGCCTGGACCCCCGTTATAAGAGACTATGGCTACACCTTC. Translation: CAWTPVIRDYGYTF.

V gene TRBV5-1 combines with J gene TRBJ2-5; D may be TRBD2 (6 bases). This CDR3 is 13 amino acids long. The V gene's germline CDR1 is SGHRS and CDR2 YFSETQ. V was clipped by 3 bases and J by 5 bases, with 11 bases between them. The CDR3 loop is CASSSRLGETQYF. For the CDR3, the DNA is TGCGCCAGCAGCTCACGACTAGGCGAGACCCAGTACTTC.

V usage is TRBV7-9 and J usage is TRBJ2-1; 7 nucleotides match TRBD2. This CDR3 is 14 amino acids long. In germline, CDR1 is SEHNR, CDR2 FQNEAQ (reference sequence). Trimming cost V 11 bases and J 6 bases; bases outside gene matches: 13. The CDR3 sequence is CAGSRRDYGNEQFF. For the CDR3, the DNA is TGTGCCGGTTCTAGACGGGACTACGGCAATGAGCAGTTCTTC.

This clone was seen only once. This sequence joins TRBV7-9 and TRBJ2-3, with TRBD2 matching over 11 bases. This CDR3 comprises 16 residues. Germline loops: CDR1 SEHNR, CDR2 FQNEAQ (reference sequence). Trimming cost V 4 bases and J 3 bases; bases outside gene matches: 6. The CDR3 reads CASSYGTSGNTDTQYF. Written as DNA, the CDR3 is TGTGCCAGCAGCTACGGGACTAGCGGAAATACAGATACGCAGTATTTT.

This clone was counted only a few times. CDR3 coding DNA: TGTGCCATCCGGGACAGGGGGTTCTACGAGCAGTACTTC. This sequence encodes CAIRDRGFYEQYF. The chain recombines TRBV2 with TRBJ2-7, with TRBD1 matching over 11 bases. Germline trimming cut 10 bases from V and 3 bases from J; bases unmatched to any gene: 5. Germline CDR1 reads SNHLY; CDR2 reads FYNNEI. The CDR3 has 13 residues. The full variable domain, rest sourced from reference TRBV2 and TRBJ2-7, is EPEVTQTPSHQVTQMGQEVILRCVPISNHLYFYWYRQILGQKVEFLVSFYNNEISEKSEIFDDQFSVERPDGSNFTLKIRSTKLEDSAMYFCAIRDRGFYEQYFGPGTRLTVT.

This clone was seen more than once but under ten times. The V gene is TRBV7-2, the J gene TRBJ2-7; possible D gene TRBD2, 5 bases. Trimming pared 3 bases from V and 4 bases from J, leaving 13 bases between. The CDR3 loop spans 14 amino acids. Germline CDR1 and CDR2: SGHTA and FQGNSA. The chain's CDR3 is CASSLGGSGYEQYV. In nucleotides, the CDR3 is TGTGCCAGCAGCTTGGGCGGATCGGGGTACGAGCAGTACGTC.

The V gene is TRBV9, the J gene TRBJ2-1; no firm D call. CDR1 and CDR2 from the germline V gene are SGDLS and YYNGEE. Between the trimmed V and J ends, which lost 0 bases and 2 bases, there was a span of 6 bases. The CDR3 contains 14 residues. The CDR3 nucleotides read TGTGCCAGCAGCGTAGGAAATCCCTACAATGAGCAGTTCTTC. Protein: CASSVGNPYNEQFF.

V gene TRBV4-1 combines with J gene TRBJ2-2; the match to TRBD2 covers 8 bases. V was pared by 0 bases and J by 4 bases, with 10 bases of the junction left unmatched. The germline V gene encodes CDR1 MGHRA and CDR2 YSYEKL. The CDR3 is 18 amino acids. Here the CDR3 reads CASSQEPRTSRPTGELFF. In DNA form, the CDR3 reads TGCGCCAGCAGCCAAGAGCCTAGGACTAGCCGACCCACCGGGGAGCTGTTTTTT.

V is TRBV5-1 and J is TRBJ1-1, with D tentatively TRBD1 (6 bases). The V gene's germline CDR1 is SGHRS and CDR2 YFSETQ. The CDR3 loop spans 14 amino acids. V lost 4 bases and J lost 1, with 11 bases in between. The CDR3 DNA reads TGCGCCAGCAGCGTAGACAGGAGGAACACTGAAGCTTTCTTT. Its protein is CASSVDRRNTEAFF.

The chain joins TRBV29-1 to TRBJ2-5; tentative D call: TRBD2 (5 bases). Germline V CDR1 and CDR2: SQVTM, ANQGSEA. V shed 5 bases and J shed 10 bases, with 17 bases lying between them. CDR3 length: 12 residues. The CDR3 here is CSVQQDGVSQYF. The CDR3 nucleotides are TGCAGCGTTCAGCAGGACGGGGTGAGCCAGTACTTC. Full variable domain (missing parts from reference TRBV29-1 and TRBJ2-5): SAVISQKPSRDICQRGTSLTIQCQVDSQVTMMFWYRQQPGQSLTLIATANQGSEATYESGFVIDKFPISRPNLTFSTLTVSNMSPEDSSIYLCSVQQDGVSQYFGPGTRLLVL.